The 22 T cell receptor beta chains listed next were all sequenced from one sample in a study of regulatory T cells in long-lasting Graves disease. Sample time point: newly diagnosed GD, antithyroid drugs for less than 3 months. Following extraction of RNA from PBMCs, that RNA was used to make the TCR library. Libraries of TCR beta came from iRepertoire HTBI primers plus Arm-PCR of CDR3 regions. From the multiplex PCR reads, TCRdb called clonotypes with MiXCR, one entry per CDR3 protein. The profile shows hundreds of thousands of distinct CDR3 sequences, about 13% of them singletons. This sample was also put to use in a study of T cells in Graves' hyperthyroidism and ophthalmopathy.

The sample consisted of peripheral blood mononuclear cells (PBMCs), taken at new diagnosis, from a patient treated with antithyroid drugs. These receptor sequences come from a man aged 30 to 39 with Graves disease.

The chain couples TRBV18 to TRBJ2-7; possibly TRBD1 or TRBD2 for D (6 bases each). V was pared by 3 bases and J by 0 bases, with 15 bases between. Germline-derived CDR1 and CDR2 are KGHSH and LQKENI. This CDR3 has 16 amino acids. The CDR3: CASSPQGTLTSYEQYF. CDR3 sequence (DNA): TGTGCCAGCTCACCCCAGGGGACTCTCACCTCCTACGAGCAGTACTTC.

Ten or more counts support this clonotype. V usage is TRBV13 and J usage is TRBJ2-5; 12 bases are a match to TRBD1. Trimming at V came to 5 bases and at J to 5 bases, leaving 9 bases not matched to a gene. Germline CDR1 PRHDT, CDR2 FYEKMQ (reference sequence). CDR3 length: 16 residues. This CDR3 reads CASSAPGTGGRETQYF. Written as DNA, the CDR3 is TGTGCCAGCAGCGCCCCCGGGACAGGGGGCCGGGAGACCCAGTACTTC.

This clonotype was detected many times. The J gene is TRBJ2-3, the V gene TRBV12-3 or TRBV12-4; unclear D gene. This CDR3 is built from 15 residues. Trimming cost V 3 bases and J 0 bases, with 10 bases left between them. This CDR3 is CASSLWSGSTDTQYF. The CDR3 DNA reads TGTGCCAGCAGTTTGTGGAGTGGTAGCACAGATACGCAGTATTTT.

The genes are TRBV10-3 and TRBJ1-6, with TRBD1 identical over 7 bases. The germline gives CDR1 ENHRY, CDR2 SYGVKD. CDR3 length: 15 residues. After removal of 6 bases from V and 7 bases from J, the junction contained 9 bases not matched to a gene. In nucleotides, the CDR3 is TGTGCCATCAGGGAGGGGGCTGTTGAAAATTCACCCCTCCACTTT. Encoded protein: CAIREGAVENSPLHF.

This clonotype was observed at least ten times. V gene TRBV2 combines with J gene TRBJ2-7, with TRBD1 matching 7 bases. Germline V gene lookup returns CDR1 SNHLY and CDR2 FYNNEI. This CDR3 has 15 residues. V gave up 5 bases and J gave up 0 bases; unmatched junction bases: 7. CDR3 in amino acids: CASSKDRVGSYEQYF. The DNA of the CDR3 is TGTGCCAGCAGTAAAGACAGGGTAGGCTCCTACGAGCAGTACTTC.

This clonotype was recorded many times. The V and J genes are TRBV6-1 and TRBJ2-1; D is perhaps TRBD1 (5 bases). Germline CDR1 and CDR2: MNHNS and SASEGT. Trimming left V 7 bases short and J 9 bases short, with 25 bases between. The CDR3 runs 16 residues. The CDR3 region has the DNA TGTGCCAGCACTGACAGTGCTTTTCTAGTCCCTCCTGAGCAGTTCTTC. Translated: CASTDSAFLVPPEQFF.

Ten or more counts support this clonotype. V is TRBV20-1 and J is TRBJ1-1, with D perhaps TRBD1 (6 bases). The CDR3 consists of 13 residues. Trimming removed 6 bases at V and 3 bases at J, with 14 bases between. CDR1 and CDR2 from the germline V gene are DFQATT and SNEGSKA (reference sequence). CDR3 sequence: CSARGGVDTEAFF. Written as DNA, the CDR3 is TGCAGTGCCCGCGGGGGCGTAGACACTGAAGCTTTCTTT.

This clonotype showed up just a few times. CDR3 in DNA: TGTGCCAGCAGCCCGTCGACTAGCGGGTCCGGGGAGCTGTTTTTT. This translates into CASSPSTSGSGELFF. The chain links TRBV6-1 to TRBJ2-2, with 10 bases lining up with TRBD2. The trim removed 6 bases at V and 6 bases at J, leaving 7 bases unmatched. Germline assignment: CDR1 MNHNS and CDR2 SASEGT. The CDR3 contains 15 residues.

This clonotype was picked up many times. V and J are TRBV19 and TRBJ2-5; the D gene is possibly TRBD2 (6 bases). The CDR3 length is 16 residues. Germline V lookup: CDR1 LNHDA, CDR2 SQIVND (reference sequence). Trimming removed 4 bases from V and 3 bases from J, with 18 bases in between. The chain's CDR3 is CASSSPHAGPKETQYF. The CDR3 nucleotides are TGTGCCAGTAGTAGCCCTCACGCGGGACCTAAAGAGACCCAGTACTTC.

At least ten counts were recorded for this clonotype. The chain links TRBV12-5 to TRBJ2-7, with D maybe TRBD1 (6 bases). Trimming pared 5 bases from V and 3 bases from J, leaving 14 bases between. In germline, CDR1 is LGHNT, CDR2 FRNRAP. The CDR3 spans 14 residues. Here the CDR3 DNA reads TGTGCTAGTGGTCGGGCCGGGACAAACTACGAGCAGTACTTC. This encodes CASGRAGTNYEQYF.

This clonotype was seen only a few times. The chain uses TRBV7-9 and TRBJ2-3; unclear D gene. The DNA end is a closer match to TRBJ2-7, so the J assignment may be wrong. This CDR3 is built from 14 residues. Germline loops: CDR1 SEHNR, CDR2 FQNEAQ (reference sequence). As DNA, the CDR3 is TGTGCCAGCAGCCACCCTCATAAGGCAGGCGAGCAGTACTTC. This gives the protein CASSHPHKAGEQYF.

Ten or more counts support this clonotype. The CDR3 spells CASPPGDRGPYEQYF. Here the CDR3 DNA reads TGTGCCAGCCCCCCAGGGGACAGGGGTCCCTACGAGCAGTACTTC. V is TRBV2 and J is TRBJ2-7; 10 bases fit TRBD1. Unmatched junction bases numbered 9, after V lost 8 bases and J lost 2 bases. The CDR3 consists of 15 residues. Germline V gene data show CDR1 as SNHLY and CDR2 as FYNNEI.

As regards this clonotype: Possible read error: a much larger clone is one base away. This chain links TRBV13 with TRBJ2-1; 9 bases are a match to TRBD2. CDR3 length: 16 residues. In germline, CDR1 is PRHDT, CDR2 FYEKMQ (reference sequence). The ends lost 2 bases at V and 7 bases at J; junction bases unmatched: 9. CDR3 sequence reads: CASSLRGGRGLNEQFF. In DNA form, the CDR3 reads TGTGCCAGCAGCTTAAGAGGCGGGAGGGGTCTTAATGAGCAGTTCTTC. Together with reference TRBV13 and TRBJ2-1, the CDR3 gives the full variable domain: AAGVIQSPRHLIKEKRETATLKCYPIPRHDTVYWYQQGPGQDPQFLISFYEKMQSDKGSIPDRFSAQQFSDYHSELNMSSLELGDSALYFCASSLRGGRGLNEQFFGPGTRLTVL.

Points on this clonotype: This may be a read error, as it is one base from a much larger clone. The rearrangement links TRBV7-9 to TRBJ1-5; D might be TRBD1 (6 bases). CDR1 and CDR2 (germline): SEHNR, FQNEAQ (reference sequence). This CDR3 is 16 amino acids long. The CDR3, as DNA: TGTGCCAGCAGCTTAGCGGCAGGGGAAGGGAATCAGCCCCAGAATTTT. This codes for CASSLAAGEGNQPQNF.

The sample holds many counts of this clonotype. Here the CDR3 reads CASSVTRGDTQYF. CDR3 bases: TGTGCCAGCAGCGTCACCAGGGGAGATACGCAGTATTTT. The chain uses TRBV9 and TRBJ2-3; TRBD1 might be the D (6 bases). The CDR3 is 13 residues long. Germline V gives CDR1 SGDLS, CDR2 YYNGEE. Trimming left V 2 bases short and J 5 bases short, with 9 bases between.

This clonotype showed up just a few times. V is TRBV18 and J is TRBJ2-1; D not certain. The V and J ends lost 2 bases and 6 bases respectively, with 8 bases between them. The CDR3 covers 13 residues. Germline V gene data show CDR1 as KGHSH and CDR2 as LQKENI. CDR3 DNA: TGTGCCAGCTCACCAATACCTTCCAATGAGCAGTTCTTC. Protein: CASSPIPSNEQFF.

This clonotype occurred many times. The chain recombines TRBV9 with TRBJ2-3; D gene uncertain. Germline V gene lookup returns CDR1 SGDLS and CDR2 YYNGEE. Trimming stripped 2 bases from V and 5 bases from J, with 6 bases between. The CDR3 length is 12 residues. This CDR3 is CASSVCGDTQYF. Written as DNA, the CDR3 is TGTGCCAGCAGCGTCTGCGGAGATACGCAGTATTTT.

The chain combines TRBV6-1 with TRBJ1-5, with unresolved D. CDR1 is MNHNS and CDR2 is SASEGT in the germline V gene. V lost 7 bases to trimming and J lost 0 bases, with 16 bases between them. This CDR3 has 16 amino acids. CDR3 in amino acids: CASKVPPSFSNQPQHF. The CDR3 nucleotides read TGTGCCAGCAAGGTCCCCCCGAGCTTTAGCAATCAGCCCCAGCATTTT.

J is TRBJ1-4 and V is TRBV20-1; D gene unclear. Germline-derived CDR1 and CDR2 are DFQATT and SNEGSKA (reference sequence). Between the trimmed V and J ends, which lost 0 bases and 0 bases, there was a span of 14 bases. This CDR3 comprises 17 residues. The CDR3 DNA reads TGCAGTGCTAGAGATCGGTCTAAAGTGTCAACTAATGAAAAACTGTTTTTT. It codes for CSARDRSKVSTNEKLFF.

This clonotype was seen ten or more times. This chain links TRBV12-3 or TRBV12-4 with TRBJ2-1; D remains unclear. CDR3 size: 16 residues. V dropped 6 bases and J dropped 3 bases, with 18 bases sitting between them. The CDR3 loop reads CASSRRLDRYYNEQFF. Here the CDR3 DNA reads TGTGCCAGCAGCCGCCGTTTGGACCGCTACTACAATGAGCAGTTCTTC.

This clonotype appeared a few times. A read error may be the cause here, since a much bigger clone is one base away. The chain joins TRBV2 to TRBJ2-1, with D maybe TRBD2 (6 bases). This CDR3 spans 17 amino acids. Germline V gene sequence: CDR1 SNHLY, CDR2 FYNNEI. This CDR3 is CASRLSSALHSYNEQSF. Here the CDR3 DNA reads TGTGCCAGCAGGCTCTCTAGCGCGCTTCACTCCTACAATGAGCAGTCCTTC. The full variable domain, its missing parts supplied by reference TRBV2 and TRBJ2-1, is EPEVTQTPSHQVTQMGQEVILRCVPISNHLYFYWYRQILGQKVEFLVSFYNNEISEKSEIFDDQFSVERPDGSNFTLKIRSTKLEDSAMYFCASRLSSALHSYNEQSFGPGTRLTVL.

This chain uses TRBV28 with TRBJ2-1, with D possibly TRBD2 on 5 matching bases. This CDR3 spans 11 amino acids. Germline V gene sequence: CDR1 MDHEN, CDR2 SYDVKM. Trimming removed 7 bases at V and 5 bases at J, with 6 bases between. The CDR3 nucleotides are TGTGCCAGCACGGGGAACAATGAGCAGTTCTTC. Amino acids: CASTGNNEQFF.